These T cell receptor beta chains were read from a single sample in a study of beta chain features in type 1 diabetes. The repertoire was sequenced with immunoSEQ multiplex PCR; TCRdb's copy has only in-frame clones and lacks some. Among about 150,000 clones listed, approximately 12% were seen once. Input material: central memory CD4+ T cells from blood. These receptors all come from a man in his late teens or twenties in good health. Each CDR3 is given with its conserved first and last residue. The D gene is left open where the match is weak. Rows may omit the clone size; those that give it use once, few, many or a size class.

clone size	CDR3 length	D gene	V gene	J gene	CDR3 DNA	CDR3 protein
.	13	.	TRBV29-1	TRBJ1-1	TGCAGCGTCGTGGGGGGGGCGAACACTGAAGCTTTCTTT	CSVVGGANTEAFF
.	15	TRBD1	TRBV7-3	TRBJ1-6	TGTGCCAGCAGCGTCCAGGGGGGGCCCAATTCACCCCTCCACTTT	CASSVQGGPNSPLHF
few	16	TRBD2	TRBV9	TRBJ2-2	TGTGCCAGCAGCGTAGGAGCGGGAGGCGGCACCGGGGAGCTGTTTTTT	CASSVGAGGGTGELFF
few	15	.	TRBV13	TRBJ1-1	TGTGCCAGCAGCCCCGGCGGTGGGCGAAACACTGAAGCTTTCTTT	CASSPGGGRNTEAFF
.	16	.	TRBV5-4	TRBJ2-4	TGTGCCAGCAGCTTGGAGTCTCAAGGGCCCAAAAACATTCAGTACTTC	CASSLESQGPKNIQYF
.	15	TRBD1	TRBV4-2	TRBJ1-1	TGTGCCAGCAGCCAACTACTATCAGGGGGCACTGAAGCTTTCTTT	CASSQLLSGGTEAFF
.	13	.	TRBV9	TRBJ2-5	TGTGCCAGCAGCGTAGCGGACCAAGAGACCCAGTACTTC	CASSVADQETQYF
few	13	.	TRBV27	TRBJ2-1	TGTGCCAGCAGTCCCCGGCAACACAATGAGCAGTTCTTC	CASSPRQHNEQFF
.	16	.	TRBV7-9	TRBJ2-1	TGTGCCAGCAGCCCCCGGGGTGGGGGGCTGAGGAATGAGCAGTTCTTC	CASSPRGGGLRNEQFF
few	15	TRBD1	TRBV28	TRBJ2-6	TGTGCCAGCAGTTCCAGGGGGCATGGGGCCAACGTCCTGACTTTC	CASSSRGHGANVLTF
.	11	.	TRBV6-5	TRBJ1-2	TGTGCCAGCAGTGAGGGCTTTGGCTACACCTTC	CASSEGFGYTF
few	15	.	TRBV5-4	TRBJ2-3	TGTGCCAGCAGCCGCGACAGGTGGGGGACAGATACGCAGTATTTT	CASSRDRWGTDTQYF
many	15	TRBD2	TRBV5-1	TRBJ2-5	TGCGCCAGCAGTAGGACTAGCGGGACCGACGGGACCCAGTACTTC	CASSRTSGTDGTQYF
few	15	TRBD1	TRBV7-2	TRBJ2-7	TGTGCCAGCAGCTTAGTTCCAGGGGGCTCCTACGAGCAGTACTTC	CASSLVPGGSYEQYF
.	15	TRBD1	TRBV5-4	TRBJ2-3	TGTGCCAGCAGCTTTCCCGGGCAGGGGGCAGATACGCAGTATTTT	CASSFPGQGADTQYF
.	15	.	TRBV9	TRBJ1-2	TGTGCCAGCAGCGTAGGAATTGGACGGTCCTATGGCTACACCTTC	CASSVGIGRSYGYTF
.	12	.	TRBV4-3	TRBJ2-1	TGCGCCAGCAGCCCGGACCGGGACCATCAGTTCTTC	CASSPDRDHQFF
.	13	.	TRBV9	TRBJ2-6	TGTGCCAGCAGCCCCCAGAAACAGACGGGCCTGACTTTC	CASSPQKQTGLTF
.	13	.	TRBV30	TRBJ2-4	TGTGCCTCCCAGTCGGGGTTCGGAAACATTCAGTACTTC	CASQSGFGNIQYF
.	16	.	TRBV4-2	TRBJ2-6	TGTGCCAGCAGCCAAGATATGAGGGCTGGGGCCAACGTCCTGACTTTC	CASSQDMRAGANVLTF
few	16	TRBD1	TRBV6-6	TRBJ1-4	TGTGCCAGCAGACAACAGGGGGCAGCTACTAATGAAAAACTGTTTTTT	CASRQQGAATNEKLFF
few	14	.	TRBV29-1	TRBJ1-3	TGCAGCGTGGTTCAGGGAATGTCTGGAAACACCATATATTTT	CSVVQGMSGNTIYF
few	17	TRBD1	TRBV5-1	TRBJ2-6	TGCGCCAGCAGCTTGGGAGACAGGGAACCTGGGGCCAACGTCCTGACTTTC	CASSLGDREPGANVLTF
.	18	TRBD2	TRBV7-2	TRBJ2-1	TGTGCCAGCAGCACTGGGACTAGCGGGAGGAAACTGCACAATGAGCAGTTCTTC	CASSTGTSGRKLHNEQFF
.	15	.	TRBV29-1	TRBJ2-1	TGCAGCGTTGATGCGGGGCGGGGGCCCTACAATGAGCAGTTCTTC	CSVDAGRGPYNEQFF
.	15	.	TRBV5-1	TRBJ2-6	TGCGCCAGCAGCTTGGCGATATCGGGGGCCAACGTCCTGACTTTC	CASSLAISGANVLTF
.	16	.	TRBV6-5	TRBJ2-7	TGTGCCAGCAGTTACTCCCCGCAAGGGGCGGTTTACGAGCAGTACTTC	CASSYSPQGAVYEQYF
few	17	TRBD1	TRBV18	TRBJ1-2	TGTGCCAGCTCACCACGCACCGGGACAGGGACTAACTATGGCTACACCTTC	CASSPRTGTGTNYGYTF
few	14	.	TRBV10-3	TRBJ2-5	TGTGCCATCAGTGGTAGTGCGAGGGGAGAGACCCAGTACTTC	CAISGSARGETQYF
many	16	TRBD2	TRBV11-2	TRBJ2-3	TGTGCCAGCAGCACCTCTAGCGGGAGAGGCACAGATACGCAGTATTTT	CASSTSSGRGTDTQYF
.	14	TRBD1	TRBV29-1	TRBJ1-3	TGCAGCGTATGGGACAGCCACTCTGGAAACACCATATATTTT	CSVWDSHSGNTIYF
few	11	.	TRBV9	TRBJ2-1	TGTGCCAGCAGCCCGCACAATGAGCAGTTCTTC	CASSPHNEQFF
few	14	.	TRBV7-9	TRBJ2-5	TGTGCCAGCAGCCGGGAGAGGGGTAGGGAGACCCAGTACTTC	CASSRERGRETQYF
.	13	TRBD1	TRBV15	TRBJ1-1	TGTGCCACCAGCAGGGACAGGGGGCATGAAGCTTTCTTT	CATSRDRGHEAFF
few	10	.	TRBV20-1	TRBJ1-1	TGCAGTGCACAAAAGGCTGAAGCTTTCTTT	CSAQKAEAFF
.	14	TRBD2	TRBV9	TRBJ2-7	TGTGCCAGCAGCGTAGGGGAGGGCACTTACGAGCAGTACTTC	CASSVGEGTYEQYF
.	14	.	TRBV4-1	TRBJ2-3	TGCGCCAGCAGCCAAGAGATACGTTCTGATACGCAGTATTTT	CASSQEIRSDTQYF
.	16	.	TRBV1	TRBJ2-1	TGCACCAGCAGCCAAGAGAGGGGGGACAATAAGAATGAGCAGTTCTTC	CTSSQERGDNKNEQFF
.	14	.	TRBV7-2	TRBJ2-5	TGTGCCAGCAGCTTGGCGATGGGCCAAGAGACCCAGTACTTC	CASSLAMGQETQYF
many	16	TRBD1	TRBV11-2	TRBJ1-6	TGTGCCAGCAGCTCAACGGACAGGGGAGTAAATTCACCCCTCCACTTT	CASSSTDRGVNSPLHF